This entry lists 19 T cell receptor beta chains sequenced from one sample in a study of control samples from healthy donors and cancer patients. Profiled with immunoSEQ multiplex PCR; TCRdb holds only in-frame clones, not every one. The repertoire table contains about 190,000 clones. Sequenced input: blood. Receptors were obtained from a woman in her 30s in good health.

The rearrangement links TRBV5-1 to TRBJ2-5; weak D call: TRBD2 (5 bases). CDR1 is SGHRS, CDR2 YFSETQ, per germline. The CDR3 sequence is 15 residues long. The V end was cut by 0 bases, the J end by 3 bases, with 12 bases between. CDR3 in DNA: TGCGCCAGCAGCTTGGAAGGACTCAGTAAAGAGACCCAGTACTTC. Protein sequence: CASSLEGLSKETQYF.

The chain is built from TRBV4-3 and TRBJ1-2; 8 positions agree with TRBD1. The CDR3 is 15 amino acids. The J segment lost 5 bases and the V segment lost 1 base, leaving 6 bases of the junction unmatched. CDR1 LGHNA and CDR2 YSLEER come from the germline V gene. The CDR3 DNA follows: TGCGCCAGCAGCCAAGGGACAGGGAATGTTTATGGCTACACCTTC. It translates to CASSQGTGNVYGYTF.

CDR3 in DNA: TGCAGCGTTCCCCCCTCGGGGAAGTACGGCTACACCTTC. Amino acids: CSVPPSGKYGYTF. The chain joins TRBV29-1 to TRBJ1-2; D unresolved. Germline V lookup: CDR1 SQVTM, CDR2 ANQGSEA. V was clipped by 5 bases and J by 8 bases, with 18 bases between them. CDR3 size: 13 residues.

The chain is built from TRBV7-9 and TRBJ2-7; tentatively, D is TRBD1 (6 bases). The CDR3 is 14 amino acids. Trimming shortened V by 4 bases and J by 0 bases, and 10 bases separated the two germline ends. The germline gives CDR1 SEHNR, CDR2 FQNEAQ (reference sequence). The CDR3 region is CASSYGQPSYEQYF. CDR3 DNA sequence: TGTGCCAGCAGCTACGGACAGCCCTCCTACGAGCAGTACTTC. Together with reference TRBV7-9 and TRBJ2-7, the CDR3 gives the full variable domain: DTGVSQNPRHKITKRGQNVTFRCDPISEHNRLYWYRQTLGQGPEFLTYFQNEAQLEKSRLLSDRFSAERPKGSFSTLEIQRTEQGDSAMYLCASSYGQPSYEQYFGPGTRLTVT.

V and J are TRBV7-3 and TRBJ2-1; 7 bases agree with TRBD1. The CDR3 is 18 residues long. The trim removed 3 bases at V and 4 bases at J, leaving 15 bases unmatched. Germline V gene sequence: CDR1 SGHTA, CDR2 FQGTGA. As DNA, the CDR3 is TGTGCCAGCAGCTTGGCAGGGGCCCTAGGACAGGAATACAATGAGCAGTTCTTC. Protein sequence: CASSLAGALGQEYNEQFF.

This chain uses TRBV18 with TRBJ1-1; D is ambiguous. Looked up from germline, CDR1 is KGHSH and CDR2 is LQKENI. V lost 6 bases and J 0 bases, leaving 11 bases between the germline ends. The CDR3 is 14 residues long. The DNA of the CDR3 is TGTGCCAGCTCCCCGACCTCACTGAACACTGAAGCTTTCTTT. It yields the protein CASSPTSLNTEAFF. The whole variable domain, remainder taken from reference TRBV18 and TRBJ1-1, is NAGVMQNPRHLVRRRGQEARLRCSPMKGHSHVYWYRQLPEEGLKFMVYLQKENIIDESGMPKERFSAEFPKEGPSILRIQQVVRGDSAAYFCASSPTSLNTEAFFGQGTRLTVV.

V and J are TRBV5-1 and TRBJ2-3; TRBD1 matches 10 bases. This CDR3 comprises 14 residues. The ends lost 4 bases at V and 4 bases at J; junction bases unmatched: 3. Germline loops: CDR1 SGHRS, CDR2 YFSETQ. CDR3 sequence reads: CASSIGQGADTQYF. The CDR3 bases are TGCGCCAGCAGCATCGGACAGGGGGCAGATACGCAGTATTTT.

The chain joins TRBV6-6 to TRBJ1-2; D call uncertain. Trimming cost V 5 bases and J 7 bases, with 20 bases left between them. This CDR3 comprises 15 residues. Looked up from germline, CDR1 is MNHNY and CDR2 is SVGAGI (reference sequence). The CDR3 reads CASSLTGNPGPGYTF. The CDR3, as DNA: TGTGCCAGCAGTCTCACCGGGAACCCTGGGCCTGGCTACACCTTC.

The chain joins TRBV29-1 to TRBJ2-2; possibly TRBD2 for D (6 bases). The CDR3 extends over 13 amino acids. Germline CDR1 reads SQVTM; CDR2 reads ANQGSEA. Trimming took 5 bases from V and 7 from J, leaving 14 bases between them. Written as DNA, the CDR3 is TGCAGCGTTAGGAGGGGAACCGGCGGGGAGCTGTTTTTT. Its protein product is CSVRRGTGGELFF.

V usage is TRBV10-1 and J usage is TRBJ2-2, with 8 bases fitting TRBD1. Germline CDR1 reads WNHNN; CDR2 reads SYGVQD (reference sequence). The CDR3 totals 16 residues. V dropped 5 bases and J dropped 1; count of bases not matched to a gene: 6. CDR3 protein: CASSPGQGWNTGELFF. The DNA for the CDR3 is TGCGCCAGCAGTCCTGGACAGGGTTGGAACACCGGGGAGCTGTTTTTT.

The V and J genes are TRBV11-1 and TRBJ2-3, with D uncertain. The ends were cut back, 7 bases at V and 1 base at J, with 15 bases in the middle. This CDR3 has 15 amino acids. Germline values: CDR1 SGHAT, CDR2 FQDESV (reference sequence). CDR3 nucleotides: TGTGCCAGCACCCTTCTCACGTTGGGCACAGATACGCAGTATTTT. It is translated as CASTLLTLGTDTQYF.

The V and J genes are TRBV24-1 and TRBJ2-2; D gene unclear. Trimming removed 5 bases at V and 6 bases at J, with 9 bases between. Germline V lookup: CDR1 KGHDR, CDR2 SFDVKD. This CDR3 has 13 residues. CDR3 in DNA: TGTGCCACCAGTGTGGGGTACCCCGGGGAGCTGTTTTTT. Encoded protein: CATSVGYPGELFF.

This chain uses TRBV11-2 with TRBJ2-4, with D perhaps matching TRBD2 (5 bases). Germline lookup yields CDR1 SGHAT and CDR2 FQNNGV. This CDR3 region has 14 residues. The V end lost 1 base, the J end lost 1 base, and 5 bases lay between the germline ends. The CDR3, as DNA: TGTGCCAGCAGCTTAGCGGGGGCCAAAAACATTCAGTACTTC. Protein product: CASSLAGAKNIQYF.

V usage is TRBV10-3 and J usage is TRBJ1-3; no definite D call. Trimming removed 6 bases at V and 4 bases at J, with 4 bases between. CDR3 length: 11 amino acids. Per the germline V gene, CDR1 is ENHRY and CDR2 is SYGVKD. In nucleotides, the CDR3 is TGTGCCATCAGGAGAGGAAACACCATATATTTT. As protein: CAIRRGNTIYF.

Here the CDR3 reads CASSHDNTGELFF. The CDR3, as DNA: TGCGCCAGCAGCCACGACAACACCGGGGAGCTGTTTTTT. The rearrangement joins TRBV5-1 to TRBJ2-2; D unresolved. Germline V gene lookup returns CDR1 SGHRS and CDR2 YFSETQ. The length of the CDR3 is 13 residues. Between the trimmed V and J ends, which lost 4 bases and 2 bases, there was a span of 6 bases.

The chain is built from TRBV30 and TRBJ1-2; 8 nucleotides align to TRBD1. Germline V gene data show CDR1 as GTSNPN and CDR2 as SVGIG (reference sequence). The CDR3 runs to 14 residues. With V trimmed by 1 base and J by 8 bases, 9 bases remained unmatched. For the CDR3, the DNA is TGTGCCTGGAGTGAGTACGGGACAGGTGCCGGCTACACCTTC. It codes for CAWSEYGTGAGYTF.

The CDR3 sequence is CASSLINDEQFF. As DNA, the CDR3 is TGTGCCAGCAGCTTAATTAATGATGAGCAGTTCTTC. The genes are TRBV5-4 and TRBJ2-1, with D uncertain. The CDR3 sequence is 12 residues long. Germline assignment: CDR1 SGHNT and CDR2 YYREEE (reference sequence). V lost 2 bases, J lost 8 bases, and 8 bases lay in between.

The J gene is TRBJ2-4, the V gene TRBV14; maybe TRBD1 (5 bases). CDR1 SGHDN and CDR2 FVKESK come from the germline V gene. The V end lost 4 bases, the J end lost 6 bases, and 16 bases lay between the germline ends. The CDR3 is 15 residues long. The CDR3 loop is CASSPLAGIINIQYF. The CDR3 region has the DNA TGTGCCAGCAGCCCTCTGGCAGGGATAATAAACATTCAGTACTTC.

The chain joins TRBV7-3 to TRBJ1-2, with 8 bases aligning to TRBD1. The CDR3 is made up of 18 amino acids. V dropped 0 bases and J dropped 3; count of bases not matched to a gene: 12. The germline CDR1 and CDR2 sequences are SGHTA and FQGTGA. In DNA, the CDR3 is TGTGCCAGCAGCTTAACTGGGCAGGCAGGGGGCGATGACTATGGCTACACCTTC. It codes for CASSLTGQAGGDDYGYTF.